The TCR beta chain described here comes from a study of beta chain features in type 1 diabetes. This clone has more than one count but fewer than ten. Trimming stripped 5 bases from V and 2 bases from J, with 9 bases between. CDR3 length equals 13 residues. Germline assignment: CDR1 SGHAT and CDR2 FQNNGV. The study reverse transcribed the entire isolated RNA, so it sequenced expressed TCRB transcripts. Some clones are missing from TCRdb's copy, which holds only in-frame ones; the method was immunoSEQ multiplex PCR. The table has some 230,000 clones, 9.6% seen once. This sequence joins TRBV11-2 and TRBJ1-1; D unresolved. The clonotype comes from a woman between 18 and 29 years old in good health. The source material was naive CD4+ T cells from blood. CDR3 sequence (DNA): TGTGCCAGCAGCCCTAATCTCAACACTGAAGCTTTCTTT. This gives the protein CASSPNLNTEAFF.